A single TCR beta chain is shown here with its context. Its antigen remains unidentified. This record comes from a study of T cell repertoires in cytomegalovirus infection. Study background: Recently identified HLA-C-restricted and well-studied HLA-B-restricted CMV epitopes were used.

TCRdb re-called the reads through MiXCR, storing one row per CDR3 protein. This table has around 710,000 distinct CDR3 sequences, 25% to 35% appearing once. Trimming left V 1 base short and J 2 bases short, with 20 bases between. Germline lookup yields CDR1 SEHNR and CDR2 FQNEAQ (reference sequence). The CDR3 has 18 amino acids. The TCR comes from a human donor in good health (CMV status not recorded). Some clones in this sample may be carry-over from other donors' samples. The source was cultured CD8+ T cells from PBMCs, collected from culture after CMV antigen stimulation. This chain connects TRBV7-9 to TRBJ2-5, with a possible D match to TRBD2 (6 bases). The CDR3 DNA reads as TGTGCCAGCAGCTTAGGCAGGGCACTACGGGGGATACAAGAGACCCAGTACTTC. The encoded protein is CASSLGRALRGIQETQYF.